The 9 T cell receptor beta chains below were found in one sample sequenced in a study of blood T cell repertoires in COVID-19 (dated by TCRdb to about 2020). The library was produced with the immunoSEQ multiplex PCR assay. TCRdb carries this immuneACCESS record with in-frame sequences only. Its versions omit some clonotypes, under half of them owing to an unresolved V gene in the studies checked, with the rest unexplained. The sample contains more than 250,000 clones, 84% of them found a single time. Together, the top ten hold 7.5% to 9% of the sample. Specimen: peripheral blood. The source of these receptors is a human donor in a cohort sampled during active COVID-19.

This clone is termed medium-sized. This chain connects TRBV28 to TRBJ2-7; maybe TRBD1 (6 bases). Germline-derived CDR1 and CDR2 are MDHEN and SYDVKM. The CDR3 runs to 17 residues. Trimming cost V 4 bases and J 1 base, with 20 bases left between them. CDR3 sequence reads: CASSSYSRTDSSYEQYF. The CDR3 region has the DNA TGTGCCAGCAGTTCGTATAGTCGGACAGATTCTTCCTACGAGCAGTACTTC.

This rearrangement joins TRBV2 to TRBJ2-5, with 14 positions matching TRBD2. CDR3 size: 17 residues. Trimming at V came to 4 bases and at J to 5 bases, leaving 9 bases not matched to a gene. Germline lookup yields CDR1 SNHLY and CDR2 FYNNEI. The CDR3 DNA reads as TGTGCCAGCAGTGGAATTGGACTAGCGGGAGGCTCGGAGACCCAGTACTTC. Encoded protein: CASSGIGLAGGSETQYF.

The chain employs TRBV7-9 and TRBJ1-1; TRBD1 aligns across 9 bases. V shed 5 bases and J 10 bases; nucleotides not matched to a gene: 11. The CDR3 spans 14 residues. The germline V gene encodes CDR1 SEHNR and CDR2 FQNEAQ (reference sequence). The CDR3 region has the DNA TGTGCCAGCAGCCGGACAGGGGTAAACCTTGGAGCTTTCTTT. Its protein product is CASSRTGVNLGAFF.

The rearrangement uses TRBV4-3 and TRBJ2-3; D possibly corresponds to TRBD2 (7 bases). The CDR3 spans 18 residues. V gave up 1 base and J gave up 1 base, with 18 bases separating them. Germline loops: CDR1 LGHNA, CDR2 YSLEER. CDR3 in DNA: TGCGCCAGCAGCCAAGGAGTGGGGGGGCCGACCGGCACAGATACGCAGTATTTT. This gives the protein CASSQGVGGPTGTDTQYF.

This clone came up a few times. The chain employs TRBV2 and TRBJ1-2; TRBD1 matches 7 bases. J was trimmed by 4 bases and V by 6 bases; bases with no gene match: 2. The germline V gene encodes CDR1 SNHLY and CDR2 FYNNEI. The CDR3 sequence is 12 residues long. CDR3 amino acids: CASRGDSYGYTF. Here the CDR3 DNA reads TGTGCCAGCAGAGGGGACAGCTATGGCTACACCTTC.

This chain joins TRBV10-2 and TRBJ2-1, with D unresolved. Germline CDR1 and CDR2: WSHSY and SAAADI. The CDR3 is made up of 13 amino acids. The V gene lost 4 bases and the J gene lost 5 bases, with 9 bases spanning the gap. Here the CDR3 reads CASSGVTHNEQFF. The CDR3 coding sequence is TGCGCCAGCAGTGGAGTTACCCACAATGAGCAGTTCTTC.

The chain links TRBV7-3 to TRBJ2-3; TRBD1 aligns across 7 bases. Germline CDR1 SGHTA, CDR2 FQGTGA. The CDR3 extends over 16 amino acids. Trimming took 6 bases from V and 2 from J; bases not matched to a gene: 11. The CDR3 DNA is TGTGCCAGCAGTTACCAAGGGGGCGGCACCACAGATACGCAGTATTTT. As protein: CASSYQGGGTTDTQYF.

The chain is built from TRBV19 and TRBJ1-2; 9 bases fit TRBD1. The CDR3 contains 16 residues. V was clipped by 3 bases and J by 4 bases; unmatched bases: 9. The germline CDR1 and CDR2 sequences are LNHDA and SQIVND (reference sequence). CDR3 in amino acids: CASSMGTGISSYGYTF. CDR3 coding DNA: TGTGCCAGTAGTATGGGGACAGGGATTTCCTCCTATGGCTACACCTTC.

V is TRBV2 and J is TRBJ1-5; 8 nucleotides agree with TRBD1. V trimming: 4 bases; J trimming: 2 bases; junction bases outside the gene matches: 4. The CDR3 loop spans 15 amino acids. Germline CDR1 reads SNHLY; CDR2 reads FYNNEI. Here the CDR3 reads CASSGGGQGNQPQHF. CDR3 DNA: TGTGCCAGCAGTGGAGGGGGACAGGGCAATCAGCCCCAGCATTTT.